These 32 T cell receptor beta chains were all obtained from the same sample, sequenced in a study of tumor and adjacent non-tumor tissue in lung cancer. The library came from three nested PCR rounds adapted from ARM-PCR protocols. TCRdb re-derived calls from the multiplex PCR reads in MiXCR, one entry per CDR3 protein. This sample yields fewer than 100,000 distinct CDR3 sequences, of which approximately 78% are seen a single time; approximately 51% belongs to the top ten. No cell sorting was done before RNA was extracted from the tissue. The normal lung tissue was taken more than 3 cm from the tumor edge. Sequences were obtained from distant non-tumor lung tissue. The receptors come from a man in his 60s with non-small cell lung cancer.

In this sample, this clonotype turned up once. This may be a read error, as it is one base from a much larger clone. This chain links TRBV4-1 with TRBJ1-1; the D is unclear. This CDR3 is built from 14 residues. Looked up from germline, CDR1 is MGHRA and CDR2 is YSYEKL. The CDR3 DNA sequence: TGCGCCAGCATCCAAGGATGGGGGAACACTGAAGCTTTCTTT. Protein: CASIQGWGNTEAFF.

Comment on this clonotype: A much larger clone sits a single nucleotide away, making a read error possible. The CDR3 reads CASSQFRQGGLNEQFF. Written as DNA, the CDR3 is TGTGCCAGCAGCCAATTCCGACAAGGGGGACTCAATGAGCAGTTCTTC. The chain employs TRBV4-2 and TRBJ2-1; the D call may be TRBD1 or TRBD2 (6 bases each). The V end lost 2 bases, the J end lost 6 bases, and 17 bases lay between the germline ends. Germline CDR1 and CDR2: LGHNA and YNFKEQ. This CDR3 is 16 amino acids long.

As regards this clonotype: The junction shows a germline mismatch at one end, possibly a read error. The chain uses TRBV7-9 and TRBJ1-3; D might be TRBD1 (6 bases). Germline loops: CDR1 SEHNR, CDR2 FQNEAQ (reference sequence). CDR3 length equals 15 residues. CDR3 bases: TGTGCAAGCACCTCCAAGGGGGGAGCTGGAAACACCATATATTTT. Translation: CASTSKGGAGNTIYF.

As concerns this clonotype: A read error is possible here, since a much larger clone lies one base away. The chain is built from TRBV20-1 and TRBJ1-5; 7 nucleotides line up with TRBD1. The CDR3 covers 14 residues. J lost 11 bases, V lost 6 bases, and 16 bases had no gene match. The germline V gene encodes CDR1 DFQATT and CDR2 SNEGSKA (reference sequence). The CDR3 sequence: CSAQADREGQSQHF. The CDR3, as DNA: TGCAGTGCCCAGGCCGACAGGGAAGGGCAGTCCCAGCATTTT.

In nucleotides, the CDR3 is TGCGCCAGCAGGGCACAGGGGGCATGCGAACAGTACTTC. Translated: CASRAQGACEQYF. V usage is TRBV10-1 and J usage is TRBJ2-7, with 9 bases identical to TRBD1. This CDR3 spans 13 amino acids. Germline lookup yields CDR1 WNHNN and CDR2 SYGVQD (reference sequence). With V trimmed by 6 bases and J by 10 bases, 10 bases remained unmatched.

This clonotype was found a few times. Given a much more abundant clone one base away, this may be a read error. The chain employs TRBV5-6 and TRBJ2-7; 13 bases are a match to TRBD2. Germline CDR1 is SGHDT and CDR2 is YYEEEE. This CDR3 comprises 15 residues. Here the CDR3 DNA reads TGTACCAGCAGCCCGGGACTAGCGGGGTCCTACGAGCAGTACTTC. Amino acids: CTSSPGLAGSYEQYF.

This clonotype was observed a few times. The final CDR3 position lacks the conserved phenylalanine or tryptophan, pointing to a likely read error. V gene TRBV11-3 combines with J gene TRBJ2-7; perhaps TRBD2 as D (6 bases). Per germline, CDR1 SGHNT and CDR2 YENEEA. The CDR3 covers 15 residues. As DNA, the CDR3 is TGTGCTAGCAGCTATCGGACTGGACTAACCTACGAGCAGTACCTC. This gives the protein CASSYRTGLTYEQYL.

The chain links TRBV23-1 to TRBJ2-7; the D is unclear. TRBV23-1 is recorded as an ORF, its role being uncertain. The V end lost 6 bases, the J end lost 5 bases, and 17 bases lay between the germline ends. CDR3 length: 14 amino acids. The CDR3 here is CASREKFHLNEQYF. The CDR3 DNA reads TGCGCCAGCAGGGAGAAGTTCCACTTAAACGAGCAGTACTTC.

CDR3 protein: CASSELGPGVVNEQFF. The CDR3 nucleotides read TGTGCCAGCAGTGAACTTGGCCCTGGTGTAGTTAATGAGCAGTTCTTC. The genes are TRBV6-1 and TRBJ2-1; D is unresolved. This CDR3 has 16 amino acids. Germline V CDR1 and CDR2: MNHNS, SASEGT. The V end lost 2 bases, the J end lost 7 bases, and 18 bases lay between the germline ends.

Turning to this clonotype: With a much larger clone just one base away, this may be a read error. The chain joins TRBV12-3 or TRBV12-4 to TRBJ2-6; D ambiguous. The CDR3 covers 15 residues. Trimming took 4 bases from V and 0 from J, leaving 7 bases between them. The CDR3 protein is CASSSRDSGANVLTF. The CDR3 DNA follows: TGTGCCAGCAGTTCGCGTGACTCTGGGGCCAACGTCCTGACTTTC.

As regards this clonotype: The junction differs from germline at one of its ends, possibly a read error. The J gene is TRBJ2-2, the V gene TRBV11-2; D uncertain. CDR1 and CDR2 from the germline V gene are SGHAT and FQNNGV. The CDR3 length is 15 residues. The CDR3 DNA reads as TGTGCCAGCAGTGAAGGTGGCCGAAACACAGGGGAGCTGTTTTTT. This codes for CASSEGGRNTGELFF.

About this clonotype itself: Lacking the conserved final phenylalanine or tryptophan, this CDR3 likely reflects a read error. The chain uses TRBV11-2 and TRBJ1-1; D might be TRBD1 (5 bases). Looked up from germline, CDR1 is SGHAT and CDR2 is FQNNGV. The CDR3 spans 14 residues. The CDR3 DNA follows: TGTGCCAACAGCTTCGGTCAGGGGAACACTGAAGCTTTCTAT. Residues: CANSFGQGNTEAFY.

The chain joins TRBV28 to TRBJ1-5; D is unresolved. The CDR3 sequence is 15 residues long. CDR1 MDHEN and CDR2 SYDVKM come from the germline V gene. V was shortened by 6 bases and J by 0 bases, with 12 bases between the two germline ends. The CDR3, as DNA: TGTGCCAGCAGGAGGCCAGGATATAGCAATCAGCCCCAGCATTTT. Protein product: CASRRPGYSNQPQHF.

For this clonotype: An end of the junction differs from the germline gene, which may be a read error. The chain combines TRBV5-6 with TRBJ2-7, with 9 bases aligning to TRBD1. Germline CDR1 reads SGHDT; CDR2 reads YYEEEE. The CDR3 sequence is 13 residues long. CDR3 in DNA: TGCGCCAGCAGCCCGACAGGGGGCTACGAGCAGTACTTC. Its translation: CASSPTGGYEQYF.

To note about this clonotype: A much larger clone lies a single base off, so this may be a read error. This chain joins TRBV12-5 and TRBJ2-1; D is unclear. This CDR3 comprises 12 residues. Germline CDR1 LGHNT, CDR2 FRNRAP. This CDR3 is CASSLVQTEQFF. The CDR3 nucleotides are TGTGCTAGTAGTTTGGTACAGACGGAGCAGTTCTTC.

Here the CDR3 reads CSAPTAVTMHRTDTQYF. CDR3 nucleotides: TGCAGTGCTCCCACGGCGGTGACCATGCACCGTACAGATACGCAGTATTTT. The rearrangement links TRBV20-1 to TRBJ2-3; no clear D. The CDR3 covers 17 residues. CDR1 DFQATT and CDR2 SNEGSKA come from the germline V gene (reference sequence). Trimming stripped 5 bases from V and 3 bases from J, with 24 bases between.

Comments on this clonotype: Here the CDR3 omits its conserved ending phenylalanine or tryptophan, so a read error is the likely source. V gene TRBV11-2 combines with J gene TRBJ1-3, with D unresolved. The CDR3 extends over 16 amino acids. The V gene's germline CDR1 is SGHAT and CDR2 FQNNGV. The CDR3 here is CVSSLPHAWTESTIYL. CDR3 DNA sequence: TGTGTCAGCAGCTTACCCCATGCATGGACGGAGAGCACCATATATCTT.

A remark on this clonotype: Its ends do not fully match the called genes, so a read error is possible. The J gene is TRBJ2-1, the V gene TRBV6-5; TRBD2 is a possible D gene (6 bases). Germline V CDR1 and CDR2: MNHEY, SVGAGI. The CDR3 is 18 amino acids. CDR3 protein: CACSYGGSGDSNYNEQFF. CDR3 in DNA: TGTGCCTGCAGTTACGGGGGTTCGGGGGACTCTAATTACAACGAGCAGTTCTTC.

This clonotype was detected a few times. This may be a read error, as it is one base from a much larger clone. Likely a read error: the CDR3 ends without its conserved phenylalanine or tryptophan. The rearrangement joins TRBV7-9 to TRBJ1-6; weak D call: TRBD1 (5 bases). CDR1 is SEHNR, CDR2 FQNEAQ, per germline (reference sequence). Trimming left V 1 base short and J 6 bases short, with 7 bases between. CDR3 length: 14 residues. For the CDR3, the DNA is TGTGCCAGCAGCTTAGAGGGGTTTAATTCACCCCTCCACCTT. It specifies CASSLEGFNSPLHL.

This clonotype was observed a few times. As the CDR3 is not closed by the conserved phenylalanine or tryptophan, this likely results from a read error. The CDR3 is CASSLNRYEQYL. The CDR3 coding sequence is TGCGCCAGCAGTTTGAACCGCTACGAGCAGTACTTA. The rearrangement joins TRBV5-1 to TRBJ2-7; D is unresolved. The V and J ends lost 5 bases and 3 bases respectively, with 9 bases between them. Per the germline V gene, CDR1 is SGHRS and CDR2 is YFSETQ. CDR3 length equals 12 residues.

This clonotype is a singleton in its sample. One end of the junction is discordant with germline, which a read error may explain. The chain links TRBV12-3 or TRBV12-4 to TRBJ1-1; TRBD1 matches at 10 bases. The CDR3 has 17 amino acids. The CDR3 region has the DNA TGTGACAGCAGCATAATTACGACAGGGGGCATGAAAACTGAAGCTTTCTTT. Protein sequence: CDSSIITTGGMKTEAFF.

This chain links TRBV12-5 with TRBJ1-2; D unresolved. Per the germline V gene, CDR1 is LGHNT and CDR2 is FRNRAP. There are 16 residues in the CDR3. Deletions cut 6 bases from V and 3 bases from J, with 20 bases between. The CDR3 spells CASGPTWGRLYYGYTF. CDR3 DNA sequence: TGTGCTAGTGGCCCGACTTGGGGAAGATTATACTATGGCTACACCTTC.

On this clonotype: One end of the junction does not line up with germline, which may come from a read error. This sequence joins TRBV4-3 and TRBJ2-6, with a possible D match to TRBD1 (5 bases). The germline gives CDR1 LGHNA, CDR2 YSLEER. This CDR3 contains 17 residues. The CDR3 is CASREANSNSGANILTF. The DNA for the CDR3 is TGCGCCAGCAGAGAAGCGAACAGTAACTCTGGGGCCAACATCCTGACTTTC.

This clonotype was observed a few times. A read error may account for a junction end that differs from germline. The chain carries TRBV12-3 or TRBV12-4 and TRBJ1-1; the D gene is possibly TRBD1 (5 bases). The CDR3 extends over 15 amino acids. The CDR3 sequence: CASSSPGILNTQAFF. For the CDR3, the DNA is TGTGCCAGCAGTTCCCCAGGGATACTGAACACTCAAGCTTTCTTC.

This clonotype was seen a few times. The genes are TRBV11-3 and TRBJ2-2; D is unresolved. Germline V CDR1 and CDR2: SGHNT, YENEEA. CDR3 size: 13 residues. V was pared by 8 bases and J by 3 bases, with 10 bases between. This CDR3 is CASASEYTGELFF. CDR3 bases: TGTGCCAGCGCCAGCGAGTACACCGGGGAGCTGTTTTTT.

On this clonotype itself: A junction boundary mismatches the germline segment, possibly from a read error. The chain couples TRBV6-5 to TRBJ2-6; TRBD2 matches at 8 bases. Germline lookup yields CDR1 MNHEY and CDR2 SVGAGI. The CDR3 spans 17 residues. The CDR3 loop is CASSQAGASTGANVMTF. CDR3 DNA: TGTGCCAGCAGCCAAGCGGGAGCCAGCACTGGGGCCAACGTCATGACTTTC.

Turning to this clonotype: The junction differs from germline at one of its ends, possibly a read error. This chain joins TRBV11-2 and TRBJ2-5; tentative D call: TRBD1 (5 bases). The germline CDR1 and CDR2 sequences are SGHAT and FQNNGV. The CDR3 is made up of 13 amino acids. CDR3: CASSSTGEETQNF. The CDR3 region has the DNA TGCGCCAGCAGCTCTACAGGCGAGGAGACCCAGAACTTC. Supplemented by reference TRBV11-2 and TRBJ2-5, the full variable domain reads EAGVAQSPRYKIIEKRQSVAFWCNPISGHATLYWYQQILGQGPKLLIQFQNNGVVDDSQLPKDRFSAERLKGVDSTLKIQPAKLEDSAVYLCASSSTGEETQNFGPGTRLLVL.

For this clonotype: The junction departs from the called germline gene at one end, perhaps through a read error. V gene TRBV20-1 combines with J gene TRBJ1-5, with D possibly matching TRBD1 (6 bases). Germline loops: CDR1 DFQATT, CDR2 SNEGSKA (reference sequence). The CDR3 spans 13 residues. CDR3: CTARQDSNQPQHF. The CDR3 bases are TGCACTGCTAGACAGGATAGCAATCAGCCTCAGCATTTT.

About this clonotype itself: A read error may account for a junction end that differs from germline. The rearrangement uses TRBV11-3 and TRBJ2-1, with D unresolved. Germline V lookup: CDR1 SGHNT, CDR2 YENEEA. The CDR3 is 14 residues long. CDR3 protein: CDSSFVAPPSEQFF. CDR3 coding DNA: TGTGACAGCAGCTTCGTTGCACCCCCCAGCGAGCAGTTCTTC.

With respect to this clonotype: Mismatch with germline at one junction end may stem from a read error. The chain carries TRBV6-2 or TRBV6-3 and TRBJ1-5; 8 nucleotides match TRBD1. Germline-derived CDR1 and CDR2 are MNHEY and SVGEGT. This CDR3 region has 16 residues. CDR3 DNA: TGTGCCATTAGGCGACAGGGGCAAAGCGGGAATCAGCGCCAGCATTTT. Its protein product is CAIRRQGQSGNQRQHF.

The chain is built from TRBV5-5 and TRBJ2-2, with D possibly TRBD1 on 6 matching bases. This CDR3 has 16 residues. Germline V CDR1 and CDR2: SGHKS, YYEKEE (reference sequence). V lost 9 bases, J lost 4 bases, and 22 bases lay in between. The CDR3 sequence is CAKSPRWLGGTGELFF. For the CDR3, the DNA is TGTGCCAAGAGTCCACGATGGTTAGGGGGCACCGGGGAGCTGTTTTTT.

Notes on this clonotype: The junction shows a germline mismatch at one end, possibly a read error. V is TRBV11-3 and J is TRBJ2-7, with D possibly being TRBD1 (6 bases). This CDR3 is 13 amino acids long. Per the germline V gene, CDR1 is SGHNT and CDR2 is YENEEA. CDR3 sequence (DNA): TGTGCCAGCAGCATCAGGGGCTCCAACGAGCAGTATTTC. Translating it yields CASSIRGSNEQYF.